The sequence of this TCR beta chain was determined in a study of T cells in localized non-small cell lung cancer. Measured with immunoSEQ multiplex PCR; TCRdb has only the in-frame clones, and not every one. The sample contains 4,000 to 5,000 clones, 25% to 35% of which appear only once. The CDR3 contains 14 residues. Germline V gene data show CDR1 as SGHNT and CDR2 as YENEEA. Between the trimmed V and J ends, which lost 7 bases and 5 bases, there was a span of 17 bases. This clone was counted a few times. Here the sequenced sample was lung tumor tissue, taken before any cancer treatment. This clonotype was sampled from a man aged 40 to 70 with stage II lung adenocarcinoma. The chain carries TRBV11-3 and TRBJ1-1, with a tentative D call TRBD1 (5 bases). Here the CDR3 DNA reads TGTGCCAGCACCGTGGTGGGGCGCAGTACTGAAGCTTTCTTT. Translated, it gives CASTVVGRSTEAFF.